This is a list of T cell receptor beta chains from one sample in a study of cytomegalovirus exposure and HLA in healthy donors. TCRdb's table, derived via immunoSEQ multiplex PCR, lists solely in-frame clones and lacks some. Of about 150,000 clones listed, roughly 83% are singletons. The sample taken for sequencing was PBMCs. Source of these receptors: a human donor in good health. Both conserved end residues are part of each CDR3. Each record gives: D gene, CDR3 length, V gene, J gene, clone size, CDR3 DNA, CDR3 protein. A D gene is named only where the DNA matches it firmly. Clone size appears in some rows only: once, few, many, or a class for an expanded clone.

D gene: TRBD2; CDR3 length: 15; V gene: TRBV29-1; J gene: TRBJ2-5; clone size: few; CDR3 DNA: TGCAGCGTCGAGGTGGTAGCGGGGCCGCAAGAGACCCAGTACTTC; CDR3 protein: CSVEVVAGPQETQYF
D gene: TRBD2; CDR3 length: 15; V gene: TRBV7-9; J gene: TRBJ2-1; clone size: -; CDR3 DNA: TGTGCCAGCAGCTACCTCGGACTAGATGGGAATGAGCAGTTCTTC; CDR3 protein: CASSYLGLDGNEQFF
D gene: -; CDR3 length: 16; V gene: TRBV6-6; J gene: TRBJ1-6; clone size: -; CDR3 DNA: TGTGCCAGCAGTTACTCGCGCAGGCCAAAGGATTCACCCCTCCACTTT; CDR3 protein: CASSYSRRPKDSPLHF
D gene: -; CDR3 length: 12; V gene: TRBV7-9; J gene: TRBJ2-7; clone size: -; CDR3 DNA: TGTTCCAGCAGCTACTCATACTACGAGCAGTACTTC; CDR3 protein: CSSSYSYYEQYF
D gene: TRBD1; CDR3 length: 16; V gene: TRBV19; J gene: TRBJ2-2; clone size: -; CDR3 DNA: TGTGCCAGTAGTATACAGGACAGGAACCCCACCGGGGAGCTGTTTTTT; CDR3 protein: CASSIQDRNPTGELFF
D gene: -; CDR3 length: 13; V gene: TRBV5-4; J gene: TRBJ2-5; clone size: -; CDR3 DNA: TGTGCCAGCAGCACGGACAACCAAGAGACCCAGTACTTC; CDR3 protein: CASSTDNQETQYF
D gene: -; CDR3 length: 13; V gene: TRBV11-3; J gene: TRBJ2-7; clone size: -; CDR3 DNA: TGTGCCAGCAGCGTACCGGGAACATACGAGCAGTACTTC; CDR3 protein: CASSVPGTYEQYF
D gene: -; CDR3 length: 14; V gene: TRBV6-6; J gene: TRBJ1-2; clone size: -; CDR3 DNA: TGTGCCAGCAGTTACCCAGCGGCTCAGGATGGCTACACCTTC; CDR3 protein: CASSYPAAQDGYTF
D gene: TRBD1; CDR3 length: 19; V gene: TRBV30; J gene: TRBJ1-1; clone size: -; CDR3 DNA: TGTGCCTGGACAAGTGGTTACGAGAGGGGGCCTAACCAAAACACTGAAGCTTTCTTT; CDR3 protein: CAWTSGYERGPNQNTEAFF
D gene: -; CDR3 length: 14; V gene: TRBV13; J gene: TRBJ2-5; clone size: -; CDR3 DNA: TGTGCCAGCAGCTTGTTCGAGTTACGCCTAGAGCAGTACTTC; CDR3 protein: CASSLFELRLEQYF
D gene: -; CDR3 length: 14; V gene: TRBV7-2; J gene: TRBJ1-1; clone size: -; CDR3 DNA: TGTGCCAGCAGCTTAGAGGGGGGGCACACTGAAGCTTTCTTT; CDR3 protein: CASSLEGGHTEAFF
D gene: TRBD1; CDR3 length: 16; V gene: TRBV6-6; J gene: TRBJ2-4; clone size: -; CDR3 DNA: TGTGCCAGCAGTTATAGGACAGGGCTAGCCAAAAACATTCAGTACTTC; CDR3 protein: CASSYRTGLAKNIQYF
D gene: -; CDR3 length: 15; V gene: TRBV19; J gene: TRBJ1-1; clone size: few; CDR3 DNA: TGTGCCAGTAGGGGAGGGGGGGCAATGAACACTGAAGCTTTCTTT; CDR3 protein: CASRGGGAMNTEAFF
D gene: TRBD1; CDR3 length: 15; V gene: TRBV6-5; J gene: TRBJ1-5; clone size: -; CDR3 DNA: TGTGCCAGCAGGACGACAGGGGAGGGCAATCAGCCCCAGCATTTT; CDR3 protein: CASRTTGEGNQPQHF
D gene: TRBD1; CDR3 length: 16; V gene: TRBV15; J gene: TRBJ2-7; clone size: few; CDR3 DNA: TGTGCCACCAGCAGAGATGAGGGACAGCGAGCCGGCGAGCAGTACTTC; CDR3 protein: CATSRDEGQRAGEQYF
D gene: TRBD2; CDR3 length: 15; V gene: TRBV6-5; J gene: TRBJ2-1; clone size: -; CDR3 DNA: TGTGCCAGCAGACCTACTAGCGGAAGTATCAATGAGCAGTTCTTC; CDR3 protein: CASRPTSGSINEQFF
D gene: -; CDR3 length: 15; V gene: TRBV19; J gene: TRBJ1-1; clone size: -; CDR3 DNA: TGTGCCAGTAGTATCGGAGCGTTGGTTATGACTGAAGCTTTCTTT; CDR3 protein: CASSIGALVMTEAFF
D gene: -; CDR3 length: 13; V gene: TRBV11-2; J gene: TRBJ1-1; clone size: -; CDR3 DNA: TGTGCCAGCAGCTGGGCTGAAGACACTGAAGCTTTCTTT; CDR3 protein: CASSWAEDTEAFF
D gene: -; CDR3 length: 15; V gene: TRBV15; J gene: TRBJ2-3; clone size: -; CDR3 DNA: TGTGCCACCAGCAGAGACAGGGGGGGCACAGATACGCAGTATTTT; CDR3 protein: CATSRDRGGTDTQYF
D gene: TRBD1; CDR3 length: 13; V gene: TRBV30; J gene: TRBJ1-1; clone size: few; CDR3 DNA: TGTGCCTGGAGTACAACGGGACAGTGTAAGTTTTTCTTT; CDR3 protein: CAWSTTGQCKFFF
D gene: -; CDR3 length: 15; V gene: TRBV6-5; J gene: TRBJ1-5; clone size: -; CDR3 DNA: TGTGCCAGCAGTTCCTACAGGGATTTCAATCAGCCCCAGCATTTT; CDR3 protein: CASSSYRDFNQPQHF
D gene: -; CDR3 length: 12; V gene: TRBV5-6; J gene: TRBJ2-7; clone size: -; CDR3 DNA: TGTGCCAGCAGCTTTATGTCGCGACATCCGGACTTC; CDR3 protein: CASSFMSRHPDF
D gene: -; CDR3 length: 16; V gene: TRBV6-4; J gene: TRBJ2-2; clone size: few; CDR3 DNA: TGTGCCAGCAGCCGTATTAGCGGATCGAACACCGGGGAGCTGTTTTTT; CDR3 protein: CASSRISGSNTGELFF
D gene: -; CDR3 length: 17; V gene: TRBV7-9; J gene: TRBJ2-5; clone size: -; CDR3 DNA: TGTGCCAGCAGCCCTTATGAGAGGGCTCCGTTCGGGGAGACCCAGTACTTC; CDR3 protein: CASSPYERAPFGETQYF
D gene: -; CDR3 length: 13; V gene: TRBV6-4; J gene: TRBJ2-6; clone size: -; CDR3 DNA: TGTGCCAGCAGATCGTCTGGGGCCAACGTCCTGACTTTC; CDR3 protein: CASRSSGANVLTF
D gene: TRBD1; CDR3 length: 12; V gene: TRBV19; J gene: TRBJ2-7; clone size: once; CDR3 DNA: TGTGCCAGTAGTAGCGGGACAGGCGAGCAGTACTTC; CDR3 protein: CASSSGTGEQYF
D gene: TRBD1; CDR3 length: 18; V gene: TRBV5-1; J gene: TRBJ1-4; clone size: -; CDR3 DNA: TGCGCCAGCAGCTTGTCTATGGGACAGGGGGTTGATGCTGAAAAACTGTTTTTT; CDR3 protein: CASSLSMGQGVDAEKLFF
D gene: -; CDR3 length: 12; V gene: TRBV11-3; J gene: TRBJ2-7; clone size: -; CDR3 DNA: TGTGCCAGCAGCCTCAACCAGTACGAGCAGTACTTC; CDR3 protein: CASSLNQYEQYF
D gene: -; CDR3 length: 16; V gene: TRBV16; J gene: TRBJ2-1; clone size: -; CDR3 DNA: TGTGCCAGCAGCCAATATGGAAGACAGGTAGGGAATGAGCAGTTCTTC; CDR3 protein: CASSQYGRQVGNEQFF
D gene: -; CDR3 length: 15; V gene: TRBV6-1; J gene: TRBJ1-3; clone size: -; CDR3 DNA: TGTGCCAGCAGTGAAGTATCAAGCCTCGGAAACACCATATATTTT; CDR3 protein: CASSEVSSLGNTIYF
D gene: TRBD1; CDR3 length: 15; V gene: TRBV4-3; J gene: TRBJ1-4; clone size: few; CDR3 DNA: TGCGCCAGCAGCCAAGATTGGGGAGGGGACAGGGTACTGTTTTTT; CDR3 protein: CASSQDWGGDRVLFF
D gene: -; CDR3 length: 14; V gene: TRBV7-3; J gene: TRBJ2-2; clone size: -; CDR3 DNA: TGTGCCAGCAGCTTAGACTCGGGAAACGGGGAGCTGTTTTTT; CDR3 protein: CASSLDSGNGELFF
D gene: -; CDR3 length: 15; V gene: TRBV7-9; J gene: TRBJ1-2; clone size: -; CDR3 DNA: TGTGCCAGCAGCCCTGCGGACAGACAATCGGGTGGCTACACCTTC; CDR3 protein: CASSPADRQSGGYTF
D gene: TRBD2; CDR3 length: 17; V gene: TRBV7-8; J gene: TRBJ2-1; clone size: -; CDR3 DNA: TGTGCCAGCAGCTTTATTACGGGGGGGACAAGATACAATGAGCAGTTCTTC; CDR3 protein: CASSFITGGTRYNEQFF
D gene: -; CDR3 length: 14; V gene: TRBV14; J gene: TRBJ2-3; clone size: -; CDR3 DNA: TGTGCCAGCAGCCAATACGGGAACACAGATACGCAGTATTTT; CDR3 protein: CASSQYGNTDTQYF
D gene: TRBD2; CDR3 length: 14; V gene: TRBV6-1; J gene: TRBJ2-3; clone size: -; CDR3 DNA: TGTGCCAGCAGACTAGCGGGGGTCACAGATACGCAGTATTTT; CDR3 protein: CASRLAGVTDTQYF
D gene: -; CDR3 length: 14; V gene: TRBV7-2; J gene: TRBJ2-1; clone size: -; CDR3 DNA: TGTGCCAGCAGCCCCCATGGACTTTACAATGAGCAGTTCTTC; CDR3 protein: CASSPHGLYNEQFF
D gene: -; CDR3 length: 17; V gene: TRBV18; J gene: TRBJ2-3; clone size: -; CDR3 DNA: TGTGCCAGCTCAGCGGGACCACCGTTGTCTAGCACAGATACGCAGTATTTT; CDR3 protein: CASSAGPPLSSTDTQYF
D gene: TRBD2; CDR3 length: 17; V gene: TRBV10-3; J gene: TRBJ2-1; clone size: -; CDR3 DNA: TGTGCCATCAGTGAGTCGACCAGCGGGAGGGCCCGGAATGAGCAGTTCTTC; CDR3 protein: CAISESTSGRARNEQFF
D gene: TRBD1; CDR3 length: 16; V gene: TRBV5-1; J gene: TRBJ2-3; clone size: -; CDR3 DNA: TGCGCCAGCAGCGCTCACCGGGACAGGAGCACAGATACGCAGTATTTT; CDR3 protein: CASSAHRDRSTDTQYF
D gene: TRBD1; CDR3 length: 15; V gene: TRBV5-6; J gene: TRBJ1-1; clone size: -; CDR3 DNA: TGTGCCAGCAGCTTCCAGGACAGGGGGAACACTGAAGCTTTCTTT; CDR3 protein: CASSFQDRGNTEAFF
D gene: -; CDR3 length: 14; V gene: TRBV29-1; J gene: TRBJ1-1; clone size: few; CDR3 DNA: TGCAGCGTTGAGACGGGGCCCGGGAGGGACGAAGCTTTCTTT; CDR3 protein: CSVETGPGRDEAFF
D gene: -; CDR3 length: 15; V gene: TRBV9; J gene: TRBJ1-5; clone size: -; CDR3 DNA: TGTGCCAGCAGCGTAGAGGGGGGGCCCAATCAGCCCCAGCATTTT; CDR3 protein: CASSVEGGPNQPQHF
D gene: -; CDR3 length: 14; V gene: TRBV7-8; J gene: TRBJ2-3; clone size: -; CDR3 DNA: TGTGCCAGCAGACCACCGGGGAGTACAGATACGCAGTATTTT; CDR3 protein: CASRPPGSTDTQYF
D gene: -; CDR3 length: 15; V gene: TRBV2; J gene: TRBJ1-5; clone size: -; CDR3 DNA: TGTGCCAGCAGGGTCGATTCAGGGGTAAATCAGCCCCAGCATTTT; CDR3 protein: CASRVDSGVNQPQHF